These 3 T cell receptor beta chains were all obtained from the same sample, sequenced in a study of T cell responses to AZD1222 COVID-19 vaccine (dated by TCRdb to 2020 to 2023). Library creation used the immunoSEQ multiplex PCR assay. Here the immuneACCESS table is served through TCRdb, limited to in-frame sequences with V and J called. Missing clones are a known gap in these copies; in checked studies unresolved V genes cover under half, and the rest lacks a known reason. Here the sample has around 150,000 clones; roughly 94% occur a single time. The ten largest make up 1.3% of the sample. Per the publication, the time point label means: baseline before first vaccination. The source was peripheral blood, collected on day 0 of AZD1222 vaccination. Receptors were obtained from an adult in good health.

This sequence joins TRBV2 and TRBJ2-1, with 8 nucleotides matching TRBD2. CDR3 length: 20 amino acids. Per the germline V gene, CDR1 is SNHLY and CDR2 is FYNNEI. Germline trimming cut 3 bases from V and 0 bases from J; bases unmatched to any gene: 16. CDR3 coding DNA: TGTGCCAGCAGTGACTTTGGTATCGGCATAAGCGGGAGCTCCTACAATGAGCAGTTCTTC. It encodes CASSDFGIGISGSSYNEQFF.

The chain recombines TRBV28 with TRBJ2-2, with a tentative D call TRBD1 (6 bases). Germline CDR1 reads MDHEN; CDR2 reads SYDVKM. V gave up 9 bases and J gave up 1 base, with 9 bases separating them. The CDR3 spans 13 residues. The CDR3 here is CARMDRNTGELFF. CDR3 DNA sequence: TGTGCCAGAATGGACAGGAACACCGGGGAGCTGTTTTTT.

The rearrangement joins TRBV4-2 to TRBJ2-1; TRBD1 or TRBD2 may be the D gene (5 bases each). Trimming removed 1 base from V and 12 bases from J, with 22 bases in between. The CDR3 sequence is 16 residues long. The germline gives CDR1 LGHNA, CDR2 YNFKEQ. The CDR3: CASSQVRDLHSPGQFF. CDR3 coding DNA: TGTGCCAGCAGCCAAGTCCGGGACCTCCATTCCCCAGGGCAGTTCTTC.